This is a list of T cell receptor beta chains from one sample in a study of T cell responses to AZD1222 COVID-19 vaccine. Libraries were prepared by immunoSEQ multiplex PCR; TCRdb keeps only in-frame clonotypes and omits some of them. The table has some 120,000 clones, 85% to 95% seen once. Sequenced here: peripheral blood, sampled on day 0 of AZD1222 vaccination. Receptors originate from an adult in good health. Both conserved end residues are part of each CDR3. A D gene is named only where the DNA matches it firmly. Clone size is not always given. Where it is, it says once, few, many or a class for expanded clones.

clone size	V gene	D gene	J gene	CDR3 protein	CDR3 DNA
.	TRBV3-1/TRBV3-2	.	TRBJ1-5	CASSQEGMAQHF	TGTGCCAGCAGCCAAGAGGGAATGGCCCAGCATTTT
.	TRBV6-4	.	TRBJ1-2	CASSPGPHYGYTF	TGTGCCAGCAGTCCGGGACCCCACTATGGCTACACCTTC
.	TRBV7-6	.	TRBJ2-2	CASSRGFAGELFF	TGTGCCAGCAGCCGAGGGTTTGCCGGGGAGCTGTTTTTT
.	TRBV25-1	.	TRBJ1-5	CASSEIGRQSYSNQPQHF	TGTGCCAGCAGTGAAATAGGGCGACAGAGCTATAGCAATCAGCCCCAGCATTTT
few	TRBV28	TRBD1	TRBJ1-1	CASSLLQGAATEAFF	TGTGCCAGCAGTTTATTACAGGGGGCGGCAACTGAAGCTTTCTTT
.	TRBV5-1	TRBD1	TRBJ2-2	CASSLIQGADGELFF	TGCGCCAGCAGCTTGATCCAGGGGGCCGACGGGGAGCTGTTTTTT
.	TRBV5-1	TRBD2	TRBJ2-1	CASSRTSGRNEQFF	TGCGCCAGCAGCCGGACTAGCGGGAGGAATGAGCAGTTCTTC
.	TRBV7-8	TRBD1	TRBJ1-4	CASSDDRGIFPSNEKLFF	TGTGCCAGCAGCGACGACAGGGGTATCTTCCCCTCTAATGAAAAACTGTTTTTT
.	TRBV4-1	TRBD2	TRBJ2-1	CASSQESDRGEFF	TGCGCCAGCAGCCAAGAAAGCGATCGGGGGGAGTTCTTC
.	TRBV28	.	TRBJ1-6	CASTPPGLVNSPLHF	TGTGCCAGCACTCCTCCGGGGCTGGTTAATTCACCCCTCCACTTT
.	TRBV27	.	TRBJ2-7	CASSSSYEQYF	TGTGCCAGCAGTAGCTCCTACGAGCAGTACTTC
.	TRBV28	.	TRBJ1-1	CASSLGGQAEAFF	TGTGCCAGCAGTTTAGGGGGGCAGGCTGAAGCTTTCTTT
once	TRBV5-5	.	TRBJ1-1	CASSLPPTGLNTEAFF	TGTGCCAGCAGCTTACCCCCGACAGGACTAAACACTGAAGCTTTCTTT
.	TRBV24-1	TRBD2	TRBJ2-5	CATSGVAGIETQYF	TGTGCCACCAGTGGGGTAGCGGGAATAGAGACCCAGTACTTC
.	TRBV15	TRBD1	TRBJ2-2	CATSRLPGTGGITGELFF	TGTGCCACCAGCAGACTACCAGGGACAGGGGGAATCACCGGGGAGCTGTTTTTT
.	TRBV5-1	.	TRBJ2-1	CASSRIPGNPSEQFF	TGCGCCAGCAGCCGGATTCCGGGAAACCCTAGTGAGCAGTTCTTC
.	TRBV18	.	TRBJ1-3	CASSLTGTGTGNTIYF	TGTGCCAGCTCACTCACGGGGACGGGGACTGGAAACACCATATATTTT
.	TRBV10-3	.	TRBJ2-1	CAISSGYSDNEQFF	TGTGCCATCAGTTCCGGGTATAGCGACAATGAGCAGTTCTTC
.	TRBV2	.	TRBJ1-1	CASRPTGTMNTEAFF	TGTGCCAGCAGACCTACAGGGACGATGAACACTGAAGCTTTCTTT
.	TRBV4-2	TRBD1	TRBJ1-1	CASSHALGTDNTEAFF	TGTGCCAGCAGCCACGCACTAGGGACAGATAACACTGAAGCTTTCTTT
once	TRBV7-9	.	TRBJ1-2	CASSLEDSPLDYGYTF	TGTGCCAGCAGCTTAGAGGACAGTCCCCTAGACTATGGCTACACCTTC
.	TRBV5-1	.	TRBJ2-7	CASRVDTKYEQYF	TGCGCCAGCAGAGTTGACACAAAGTACGAGCAGTACTTC